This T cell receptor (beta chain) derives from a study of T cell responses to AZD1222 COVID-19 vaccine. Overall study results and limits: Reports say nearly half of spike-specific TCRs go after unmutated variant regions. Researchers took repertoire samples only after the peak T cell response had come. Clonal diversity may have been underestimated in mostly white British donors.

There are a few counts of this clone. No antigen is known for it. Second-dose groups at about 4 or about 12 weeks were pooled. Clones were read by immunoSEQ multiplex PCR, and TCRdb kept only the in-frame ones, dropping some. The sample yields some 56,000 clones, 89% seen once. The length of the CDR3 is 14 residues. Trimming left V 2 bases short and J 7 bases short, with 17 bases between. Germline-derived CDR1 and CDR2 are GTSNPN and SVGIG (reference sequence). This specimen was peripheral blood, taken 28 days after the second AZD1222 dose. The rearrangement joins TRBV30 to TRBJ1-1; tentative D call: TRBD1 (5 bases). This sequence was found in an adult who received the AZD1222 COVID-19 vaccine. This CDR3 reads CAWSWGGRRIEAFF. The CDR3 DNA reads TGTGCCTGGAGTTGGGGCGGCCGGCGTATTGAAGCTTTCTTT.